These T cell receptor beta chains were read from a single sample in a study of blood T cell repertoires in COVID-19. Generated by immunoSEQ multiplex PCR, the TCRdb table keeps only in-frame clones and is missing some. The table shows some 200,000 clones, with around 82% occurring only once. Input material: peripheral blood. The receptor source for this set is a woman in her twenties or thirties who had recovered from COVID-19. Both conserved end residues are part of each CDR3. Fields, in order: V gene, CDR3 protein.

v_call: TRBV28; cdr3_aa: CASSPPSRVMDEQYF
v_call: TRBV9; cdr3_aa: CASSVGRGANEQFF
v_call: TRBV5-4; cdr3_aa: CASSRGQGNFNTEAFF
v_call: TRBV3-1/TRBV3-2; cdr3_aa: CASSFITGKFSGANVLTF
v_call: TRBV4-1; cdr3_aa: CASSQEGAPHGTGNQPQHF
v_call: TRBV4-1; cdr3_aa: CASSQDFQGNEQFF
v_call: TRBV9; cdr3_aa: CASSVATGAYEQYF
v_call: TRBV6-1; cdr3_aa: CASSEGAGGQNTIYF
v_call: TRBV4-1; cdr3_aa: CASSPDQGQGLNEKLFF
v_call: TRBV9; cdr3_aa: CASSVGGTGLQETQYF
v_call: TRBV28; cdr3_aa: CASLAGDQPQHF
v_call: TRBV28; cdr3_aa: CAIGPGTKAYEQYF
v_call: TRBV9; cdr3_aa: CASSPSGGYYNEQFF
v_call: TRBV13; cdr3_aa: CASSPKGVGSTEAFF
v_call: TRBV28; cdr3_aa: CASWRSGYGYTF
v_call: TRBV19; cdr3_aa: CASNAREGPDTQYF
v_call: TRBV19; cdr3_aa: CASSNRWGLETQYF
v_call: TRBV11-2; cdr3_aa: CASSSFLSGLAGGKQFF
v_call: TRBV28; cdr3_aa: CASSLPSDRPEQYF
v_call: TRBV14; cdr3_aa: CASSQSGGGTEAFF
v_call: TRBV7-9; cdr3_aa: CASSPGRRAYEKLFF
v_call: TRBV10-3; cdr3_aa: CAISGVGTGELFF
v_call: TRBV11-2; cdr3_aa: CASSTPGGRADYPYNEQFF
v_call: TRBV5-4; cdr3_aa: CASSLNINQPQHF
v_call: TRBV28; cdr3_aa: CASSLGGAHTEAFF
v_call: TRBV11-2; cdr3_aa: CASSLDRASGTSHEQYF
v_call: TRBV7-6; cdr3_aa: CASSPRGTDTQYF
v_call: TRBV19; cdr3_aa: CASSIDLGSSGWNEQFF
v_call: TRBV5-1; cdr3_aa: CASSRGGTGREKLFF
v_call: TRBV7-3; cdr3_aa: CASSLWPTGDNEQFF
v_call: TRBV9; cdr3_aa: CASSPQAGRAFF